Each of the 25 T cell receptor beta chains below was sequenced from the same sample in a study of OX40 agonist ivuxolimab in advanced cancers. This table comes from immunoSEQ multiplex PCR, and its TCRdb copy is limited to in-frame clones, with some not included. Here the sample spans 65,000 to 70,000 clones, around four fifths being singletons. The sequences come from CD4+ or CD8+ T cells sorted from blood, collected in a trial of the OX40 agonist ivuxolimab. These receptor sequences come from an adult with an advanced solid tumor such as melanoma, head and neck, liver or kidney cancer.

The chain carries TRBV10-3 and TRBJ2-3; D is unclear. Germline values: CDR1 ENHRY, CDR2 SYGVKD. This CDR3 has 14 residues. The ends were cut back, 4 bases at V and 0 bases at J, with 8 bases in the middle. The chain's CDR3 is CAISGTSSTDTQYF. DNA of the CDR3: TGTGCCATCAGTGGGACCTCTAGCACAGATACGCAGTATTTT.

The rearrangement uses TRBV20-1 and TRBJ1-1; 12 positions agree with TRBD1. V trimming: 6 bases; J trimming: 12 bases; junction bases outside the gene matches: 5. The CDR3 runs to 11 residues. The V gene's germline CDR1 is DFQATT and CDR2 SNEGSKA (reference sequence). The chain's CDR3 is CSATRDRGPFF. DNA for the CDR3: TGCAGTGCCACCCGGGACAGGGGGCCTTTCTTT.

This clone was detected only a few times. The chain joins TRBV7-8 to TRBJ2-1; 11 bases agree with TRBD2. V lost 6 bases to trimming and J lost 7 bases; unmatched junction nucleotides: 14. The CDR3 length is 17 residues. Germline lookup yields CDR1 SGHVS and CDR2 FQNEAQ. The CDR3 is CASRQTRLAGFGNEQFF. The CDR3 coding sequence is TGTGCCAGCAGACAAACTAGACTAGCGGGATTTGGGAATGAGCAGTTCTTC.

The chain recombines TRBV7-3 with TRBJ2-2, with TRBD1 matching 8 bases. V gave up 5 bases and J gave up 7 bases; unmatched junction bases: 6. This CDR3 comprises 14 residues. Germline V CDR1 and CDR2: SGHTA, FQGTGA. The CDR3 loop is CASSMTGVDGELFF. The CDR3 region has the DNA TGTGCCAGCAGCATGACAGGGGTGGACGGGGAGCTGTTTTTT.

The chain uses TRBV30 and TRBJ2-2; weak D call: TRBD1 (6 bases). The CDR3 has 15 amino acids. The germline V gene has CDR1 GTSNPN and CDR2 SVGIG (reference sequence). The germline V and J ends were trimmed by 3 bases and 4 bases, with 15 bases remaining between them. For the CDR3, the DNA is TGTGCCTGGAGGAATCCGGGACAAGCCACCGGGGAGCTGTTTTTT. Protein: CAWRNPGQATGELFF. Based on the CDR3 plus reference TRBV30 and TRBJ2-2, the full variable domain is SQTIHQWPATLVQPVGSPLSLECTVEGTSNPNLYWYRQAAGRGLQLLFYSVGIGQISSEVPQNLSASRPQDRQFILSSKKLLLSDSGFYLCAWRNPGQATGELFFGEGSRLTVL.

This sequence joins TRBV4-1 and TRBJ2-2; D is uncertain. Per germline, CDR1 MGHRA and CDR2 YSYEKL. Trimming stripped 5 bases from V and 1 base from J, with 14 bases between. The CDR3 is 16 amino acids. This CDR3 is CASSVGRARNTGELFF. In nucleotides, the CDR3 is TGCGCCAGCAGCGTAGGGCGCGCTAGGAACACCGGGGAGCTGTTTTTT.

This chain joins TRBV2 and TRBJ2-5; D unclear. Trimming pared 5 bases from V and 5 bases from J, leaving 12 bases between. The CDR3 totals 13 residues. Looked up from germline, CDR1 is SNHLY and CDR2 is FYNNEI. CDR3 residues: CASSPRFEETQYF. DNA for the CDR3: TGTGCCAGCAGTCCTAGATTTGAGGAGACCCAGTACTTC.

The table lists this clone with a few counts. The chain has TRBV19 and TRBJ1-5; 10 bases are shared with TRBD1. The V gene's germline CDR1 is LNHDA and CDR2 SQIVND (reference sequence). The length of the CDR3 is 14 residues. With V trimmed by 5 bases and J by 4 bases, 2 bases remained unmatched. CDR3 loop: CASSPGQGNQPQHF. CDR3 bases: TGTGCCAGTAGTCCGGGACAGGGGAATCAGCCCCAGCATTTT.

The chain has TRBV6-5 and TRBJ1-2; D possibly corresponds to TRBD1 (5 bases). The V gene's germline CDR1 is MNHEY and CDR2 SVGAGI. CDR3 length: 15 amino acids. V lost 0 bases and J 13 bases, leaving 21 bases between the germline ends. In DNA, the CDR3 is TGTGCCAGCAGTTACTCTTGGGGGGGGATCTCTGCCGGCACCTTC. This codes for CASSYSWGGISAGTF.

This clone appeared a few times. CDR3 residues: CASSFLGQGAGDIQYF. The CDR3 DNA reads TGTGCCAGCAGTTTTCTGGGACAGGGGGCGGGGGACATTCAGTACTTC. J is TRBJ2-4 and V is TRBV28; the match to TRBD1 covers 12 bases. After removal of 3 bases from V and 8 bases from J, the junction contained 8 bases not matched to a gene. This CDR3 region has 16 residues. CDR1 MDHEN and CDR2 SYDVKM come from the germline V gene.

V is TRBV5-1 and J is TRBJ2-3, with 7 bases aligning to TRBD1. This CDR3 region has 15 residues. V shed 4 bases, J shed 5 bases, and the junction held 10 bases outside the gene matches. CDR1 is SGHRS, CDR2 YFSETQ, per germline. In nucleotides, the CDR3 is TGCGCCAGCAGCAGCCTTGGGACAGTCGGAGATACGCAGTATTTT. Amino acid sequence: CASSSLGTVGDTQYF.

The chain couples TRBV5-1 to TRBJ1-3; D unclear. The CDR3 length is 14 residues. The V end was cut by 4 bases, the J end by 4 bases, with 12 bases between. From germline, CDR1 is SGHRS and CDR2 YFSETQ. CDR3 nucleotide sequence: TGCGCCAGCAGCCCGGGCCCGGGAGGAAACACCATATATTTT. Protein sequence: CASSPGPGGNTIYF.

The chain combines TRBV11-2 with TRBJ1-4; weak D call: TRBD1 (5 bases). The V and J ends lost 0 bases and 15 bases respectively, with 14 bases between them. From germline, CDR1 is SGHAT and CDR2 FQNNGV. The length of the CDR3 is 13 residues. In DNA, the CDR3 is TGTGCCAGCAGCTTAGATCAAGGGGCCGTGGTGTTTTTT. As protein: CASSLDQGAVVFF. The full variable domain, in which reference TRBV11-2 and TRBJ1-4 provide the parts outside the CDR3, is EAGVAQSPRYKIIEKRQSVAFWCNPISGHATLYWYQQILGQGPKLLIQFQNNGVVDDSQLPKDRFSAERLKGVDSTLKIQPAKLEDSAVYLCASSLDQGAVVFFGSGTQLSVL.

This clone was found a few times. The chain links TRBV4-2 to TRBJ1-5; TRBD1 aligns across 10 bases. The V and J ends lost 0 bases and 5 bases, in that order; junction bases with no gene match: 1. Germline CDR1 reads LGHNA; CDR2 reads YNFKEQ. The CDR3 contains 15 residues. Here the CDR3 reads CASSQDGTGDQPQHF. The CDR3 nucleotides read TGTGCCAGCAGCCAAGATGGGACAGGGGATCAGCCCCAGCATTTT.

The chain couples TRBV5-5 to TRBJ1-1; D is perhaps TRBD1 (5 bases). The CDR3 contains 14 residues. The V gene's germline CDR1 is SGHKS and CDR2 YYEKEE (reference sequence). Trimming shortened V by 2 bases and J by 1 base, and 9 bases separated the two germline ends. The DNA for the CDR3 is TGTGCCAGCAGCTTCGCAGGGACGAACACTGAAGCTTTCTTT. It yields the protein CASSFAGTNTEAFF. Full variable domain (missing parts from reference TRBV5-5 and TRBJ1-1): DAGVTQSPTHLIKTRGQQVTLRCSPISGHKSVSWYQQVLGQGPQFIFQYYEKEERGRGNFPDRFSARQFPNYSSELNVNALLLGDSALYLCASSFAGTNTEAFFGQGTRLTVV.

This clone was seen a few times. V usage is TRBV23-1 and J usage is TRBJ1-1, with 8 bases identical to TRBD1. TRBV23-1 falls under the ORF class, with uncertain function. This CDR3 spans 16 amino acids. Trimming cost V 6 bases and J 3 bases; bases outside gene matches: 12. The chain's CDR3 is CASSHPEPTGDTEAFF. The CDR3 bases are TGCGCCAGCAGCCATCCTGAACCGACAGGGGACACTGAAGCTTTCTTT.

The sample holds a few counts of this clone. Other DNA sequences in this specimen translate into the identical CDR3. The chain carries TRBV30 and TRBJ1-1, with a tentative D call TRBD1 (5 bases). The V gene's germline CDR1 is GTSNPN and CDR2 SVGIG (reference sequence). The germline V and J ends were trimmed by 5 bases and 5 bases, with 12 bases remaining between them. The CDR3 is made up of 12 amino acids. The CDR3 nucleotides are TGTGCCTGGGACAGTGGCGGTACTGAAGCTTTCTTT. Translation gives CAWDSGGTEAFF.

V usage is TRBV10-2 and J usage is TRBJ1-3; D is ambiguous. V was cut by 2 bases and J by 2 bases, with 10 bases left in between. Germline CDR1 is WSHSY and CDR2 is SAAADI. The CDR3 runs to 15 residues. CDR3 protein: CASSENSDPGNTIYF. CDR3 bases: TGCGCCAGCAGTGAGAATTCGGACCCTGGAAACACCATATATTTT.

V is TRBV7-7 and J is TRBJ2-6, with D tentatively TRBD2 (5 bases). Per germline, CDR1 SSHAT and CDR2 FNYEAQ (reference sequence). This CDR3 spans 15 amino acids. V was cut by 5 bases and J by 0 bases, with 8 bases left in between. For the CDR3, the DNA is TGTGCCAGCAGCCCGGGGATCTCTGGGGCCAACGTCCTGACTTTC. The encoded protein is CASSPGISGANVLTF.

V gene TRBV27 combines with J gene TRBJ2-2; 8 nucleotides match TRBD1. The CDR3 is 17 residues long. The V and J ends lost 4 bases and 0 bases, in that order; junction bases with no gene match: 7. Germline V gives CDR1 MNHEY, CDR2 SMNVEV (reference sequence). CDR3 residues: CASSSFGTGANTGELFF. The DNA for the CDR3 is TGTGCCAGCAGTTCGTTCGGGACAGGCGCGAACACCGGGGAGCTGTTTTTT.

The chain couples TRBV18 to TRBJ2-5; the D gene is possibly TRBD1 (6 bases). Trimming stripped 3 bases from V and 2 bases from J, with 7 bases between. The CDR3 runs to 13 residues. Per the germline V gene, CDR1 is KGHSH and CDR2 is LQKENI. The CDR3 sequence is CASSPRGQETQYF. The CDR3 DNA reads TGTGCCAGCTCACCCAGGGGACAAGAGACCCAGTACTTC. Full variable domain (missing parts from reference TRBV18 and TRBJ2-5): NAGVMQNPRHLVRRRGQEARLRCSPMKGHSHVYWYRQLPEEGLKFMVYLQKENIIDESGMPKERFSAEFPKEGPSILRIQQVVRGDSAAYFCASSPRGQETQYFGPGTRLLVL.

The rearrangement joins TRBV15 to TRBJ2-1; D is unclear. Looked up from germline, CDR1 is LNHNV and CDR2 is YYDKDF (reference sequence). The V end was cut by 0 bases, the J end by 0 bases, with 9 bases between. This CDR3 region has 16 residues. The CDR3 here is CATSRDDRRSYNEQFF. In DNA, the CDR3 is TGTGCCACCAGCAGAGATGACCGACGCTCCTACAATGAGCAGTTCTTC. Drawing the rest from reference TRBV15 and TRBJ2-1, the complete variable domain is DAMVIQNPRYQVTQFGKPVTLSCSQTLNHNVMYWYQQKSSQAPKLLFHYYDKDFNNEADTPDNFQSRRPNTSFCFLDIRSPGLGDTAMYLCATSRDDRRSYNEQFFGPGTRLTVL.

The DNA of the CDR3 is TGTGCCAGCAGCTTAGGACTAGGGGATGAGCAGTTCTTC. This translates into CASSLGLGDEQFF. The gene calls are TRBV11-2 and TRBJ2-7; D is possibly TRBD2 (6 bases). The J call may be faulty, since TRBJ2-1 better matches the DNA end. Germline-derived CDR1 and CDR2 are SGHAT and FQNNGV. The CDR3 covers 13 residues.

The chain links TRBV19 to TRBJ1-3; D call uncertain. CDR1 and CDR2 from the germline V gene are LNHDA and SQIVND (reference sequence). The germline V and J ends were trimmed by 6 bases and 0 bases, with 6 bases remaining between them. The CDR3 extends over 13 amino acids. The CDR3, as DNA: TGTGCCAGTAGACCGTCCTCTGGAAACACCATATATTTT. It specifies CASRPSSGNTIYF.

The chain uses TRBV30 and TRBJ1-5, with 7 bases matching TRBD1. This CDR3 has 14 amino acids. Germline CDR1 and CDR2: GTSNPN and SVGIG (reference sequence). V shed 2 bases, J shed 9 bases, and the junction held 10 bases outside the gene matches. This CDR3 reads CAWSREGAGWPQHF. CDR3 bases: TGTGCCTGGAGTAGAGAGGGGGCGGGGTGGCCCCAGCATTTT.